These 15 T cell receptor beta chains came from one sample sequenced in a study of human T cells and chemical hapten exposure. Time point here: patch test 2, 6 weeks after DPC sensitization. As for treatment: therapeutic diphenylcyclopropenone sensitization with weekly scalp DPC. TCRdb recomputed calls from the RACE reads with MiXCR, one row per CDR3 protein. The table lists about 80,000 distinct CDR3 sequences, around 9.6% of them singletons, with about 2.5% in the top ten. The specimen was whole blood, collected in connection with sensitization to the hapten diphenylcyclopropenone (DPC). The receptors shown here come from a woman in her thirties with alopecia areata. Some clones in this sample may be carry-over from other donors' samples.

This clonotype was detected a few times. The chain uses TRBV5-6 and TRBJ1-4; D may be TRBD1 (6 bases). The V and J ends lost 6 bases and 4 bases respectively, with 19 bases between them. CDR3 length: 16 residues. Germline lookup yields CDR1 SGHDT and CDR2 YYEEEE. This CDR3 reads CASTQQGVGFNEKLFF. CDR3 in DNA: TGTGCCAGCACCCAACAGGGAGTCGGTTTTAATGAAAAACTGTTTTTT. Supplemented by reference TRBV5-6 and TRBJ1-4, the full variable domain reads DAGVTQSPTHLIKTRGQQVTLRCSPKSGHDTVSWYQQALGQGPQFIFQYYEEEERQRGNFPDRFSGHQFPNYSSELNVNALLLGDSALYLCASTQQGVGFNEKLFFGSGTQLSVL.

This clonotype was seen ten or more times. This rearrangement joins TRBV7-6 to TRBJ2-5; 9 bases are a match to TRBD2. Per germline, CDR1 SGHVS and CDR2 FNYEAQ. The CDR3 runs 16 residues. V shed 2 bases, J shed 5 bases, and the junction held 9 bases outside the gene matches. The CDR3 DNA follows: TGTGCCAGCAGCTTACAGGGGCGGGGGGGCCCCGAGACCCAGTACTTC. Translated, it gives CASSLQGRGGPETQYF.

Many counts were recorded for this clonotype. The V call is TRBV7-9, the J call TRBJ1-1; no definite D call. The CDR3 spans 15 residues. V lost 2 bases, J lost 4 bases, and 14 bases lay in between. Germline V gives CDR1 SEHNR, CDR2 FQNEAQ (reference sequence). CDR3 residues: CASSLSGRVGTEAFF. The DNA of the CDR3 is TGTGCCAGCAGCTTATCTGGGAGAGTGGGCACTGAAGCTTTCTTT.

This clonotype was found many times. This CDR3 is CASSLDSQTGELFF. The CDR3 bases are TGCGCCAGCAGCTTGGACTCCCAAACCGGGGAGCTGTTTTTT. The chain uses TRBV5-1 and TRBJ2-2; D unresolved. The germline CDR1 and CDR2 sequences are SGHRS and YFSETQ. This CDR3 spans 14 amino acids. Trimming removed 0 bases from V and 5 bases from J, with 8 bases in between.

This clonotype was recorded many times. The gene calls are TRBV20-1 and TRBJ1-2; D is uncertain. Germline V gives CDR1 DFQATT, CDR2 SNEGSKA (reference sequence). V lost 3 bases and J lost 1, with 6 bases in between. This CDR3 is built from 12 residues. As DNA, the CDR3 is TGCAGTGCTAGTATGGTTAACTATGGCTACACCTTC. Its protein product is CSASMVNYGYTF.

This clonotype was counted many times. V is TRBV6-1 and J is TRBJ1-1; D is uncertain. Trimming removed 2 bases at V and 12 bases at J, with 13 bases between. The CDR3 is 12 amino acids. The germline CDR1 and CDR2 sequences are MNHNS and SASEGT. CDR3 residues: CASSEKRALTFF. The CDR3 DNA reads TGTGCCAGCAGTGAAAAGAGGGCATTGACTTTCTTT.

The chain couples TRBV2 to TRBJ2-5; TRBD1 matches at 7 bases. Germline CDR1 SNHLY, CDR2 FYNNEI. The CDR3 is 13 amino acids. The V gene end was trimmed by 6 bases and the J gene end by 4 bases; junction bases not matched to a gene: 5. The CDR3 bases are TGTGCCAGCAGATACAGGGGAGTAGAGACCCAGTACTTC. It codes for CASRYRGVETQYF.

This clonotype was detected many times. V gene TRBV12-3 or TRBV12-4 combines with J gene TRBJ1-6; unclear D gene. This CDR3 comprises 15 residues. V lost 2 bases, J lost 7 bases, and 12 bases lay in between. CDR3 bases: TGTGCCAGCAGTTTAAATGGCGGAATCAATTCACCCCTCCACTTT. Amino acid sequence: CASSLNGGINSPLHF.

This clonotype occurred a few times. The chain employs TRBV20-1 and TRBJ1-1, with D perhaps matching TRBD1 (6 bases). The CDR3 has 13 residues. V lost 2 bases and J 3 bases, leaving 10 bases between the germline ends. Germline lookup yields CDR1 DFQATT and CDR2 SNEGSKA (reference sequence). This chain's CDR3 is CSARYRADTEAFF. CDR3 coding DNA: TGCAGTGCTAGATACAGGGCGGACACTGAAGCTTTCTTT.

This clonotype was seen ten or more times. The chain joins TRBV29-1 to TRBJ2-3, with a possible D match to TRBD2 (5 bases). CDR1 and CDR2 from the germline V gene are SQVTM and ANQGSEA. V was clipped by 2 bases and J by 3 bases, with 12 bases between them. The CDR3 spans 14 residues. The CDR3 protein is CSVERGAGTDTQYF. The CDR3 coding sequence is TGCAGCGTTGAACGGGGAGCCGGGACAGATACGCAGTATTTT.

The chain recombines TRBV19 with TRBJ1-4, with D uncertain. The CDR3 covers 15 residues. V lost 3 bases to trimming and J lost 6 bases, with 14 bases between them. Per the germline V gene, CDR1 is LNHDA and CDR2 is SQIVND (reference sequence). CDR3 region: CASSMGGLRDEKLFF. In DNA, the CDR3 is TGTGCCAGTAGTATGGGTGGCTTAAGGGATGAAAAACTGTTTTTT.

Many counts were recorded for this clonotype. The chain uses TRBV6-2 or TRBV6-3 and TRBJ1-1; tentatively, D is TRBD1 (6 bases). Germline lookup yields CDR1 MNHEY and CDR2 SVGEGT. The length of the CDR3 is 14 residues. V lost 5 bases, J lost 1 base, and 11 bases lay in between. The CDR3 sequence is CASSDGTSNTEAFF. In DNA form, the CDR3 reads TGTGCCAGCAGTGACGGGACATCGAACACTGAAGCTTTCTTT.

This clonotype was detected a few times. This chain joins TRBV18 and TRBJ2-1, with D perhaps TRBD2 (6 bases). CDR3 length equals 16 residues. Between the trimmed V and J ends, which lost 2 bases and 2 bases, there was a span of 13 bases. From germline, CDR1 is KGHSH and CDR2 LQKENI. This CDR3 is CASSPTAGTPYNEQFF. The CDR3 DNA reads as TGTGCCAGCTCACCAACCGCGGGGACCCCCTACAATGAGCAGTTCTTC.

At least ten counts were recorded for this clonotype. The chain joins TRBV20-1 to TRBJ2-3; either TRBD1 or TRBD2 may fit D (5 bases each). There are 14 residues in the CDR3. V lost 5 bases and J 7 bases, leaving 19 bases between the germline ends. CDR1 and CDR2 (germline): DFQATT, SNEGSKA (reference sequence). The CDR3: CSAAPGPITHTQYF. The CDR3, as DNA: TGCAGTGCTGCTCCGGGACCTATAACCCATACGCAGTATTTT.

Many counts were recorded for this clonotype. The chain has TRBV29-1 and TRBJ2-1; TRBD2 aligns across 8 bases. The CDR3 extends over 14 amino acids. Unmatched junction bases numbered 10, after V lost 4 bases and J lost 8 bases. The germline CDR1 and CDR2 sequences are SQVTM and ANQGSEA. The CDR3 loop is CSVALIAGNYEQFF. CDR3 sequence (DNA): TGCAGCGTTGCCCTTATAGCGGGAAACTATGAGCAGTTCTTC.